This T cell receptor (beta chain) was captured in a study of blood T cell repertoires in COVID-19 (dated by TCRdb to between 2020 and 2021). Concerning the study at large: Samples from collaborators originated in the United States, Italy and Spain and spanned both the acute and convalescent phases of COVID-19. The prospective study material was composed of cDNA or gDNA derived from T cells, B-cell-depleted T cells, or PBMCs. Subjects who had been exposed to COVID-19, were actively infected with it, or had recovered from it provided the deeply sampled blood TCRbeta repertoires that made up the dataset. The repertoires were made available in a free public database intended to serve as a resource for research on the immune response to SARS-CoV-2. The samples were drawn from the first 160 participants of the ongoing ImmuneRACE study and from 950 to 1,500 subjects provided by 6 global collaborators. The sample metadata nearly always contained a de-identified subject ID, COVID-19 status, age in years and sex. Where available, HLA class I and class II types were taken from metadata supplied by the sample provider and were not determined by assay-based typing. What the work shows at the level of the full study, not this receptor alone: The quantity of clinical and demographic metadata differed by source and by participant and was supplied without curation.

In Seattle, one collaborating source enrolled patients while the infection was active and tracked those patients longitudinally over the course of disease. The collaborating institutions used their own protocols to collect whole blood in K2EDTA tubes. For TCRbeta analysis, collaborators shipped samples in one of three forms: frozen whole blood, isolated PBMCs, or DNA extracted from either of those sample types. TCRbeta CDR3 regions were amplified from genomic DNA by means of the immunoSEQ Assay, a bias-controlled multiplex PCR. The study's processing was this. Within the assay, amplification of reference gene primers was used to estimate how many nucleated cells each sample contained. To quantify the absolute abundance of each unique TCRbeta CDR3 rearrangement, sequence reads were collapsed and filtered. For each sample, productive Simpson clonality was calculated as the square root of Simpson's diversity index over productive rearrangements. TCRdb limited this immuneACCESS table to in-frame rearrangements with V and J called. A share of clones is missing; checked studies link under half to unresolved V genes, and the rest is unexplained. D and trimming come from the DNA, and the V and J calls and clone size come from that table. The sample table lists 450,000 or so clones, about 88% of them with a count of one. The ten largest make up approximately 0.9% of the sample.

The CDR3 sequence holds 14 residues, the cysteine and phenylalanine included. Solely the CDR3 DNA is kept, with 42 bases framed from the first base. At the junction V is shortened by 2 bases and J by 3 bases, with 11 bases in between. The germline V gene encodes CDR1 SGHDT and CDR2 YYEEEE. As concerns this clone: Its antigen remains undetermined. Base qualities are not provided; no much larger clone lies one nucleotide away.

The rearrangement combines TRBV5-6 with TRBJ1-1; the D gene is perhaps TRBD1, from 5 matching bases. Material: peripheral blood. This TCR was sampled from a man in his late teens or twenties with COVID-19, enrolled during active disease. The CDR3: CASSFVDTYTEAFF. The nucleotides read TGTGCCAGCAGCTTTGTGGACACTTACACTGAAGCTTTCTTT. Supplemented by the reference TRBV5-6 and TRBJ1-1 proteins around the CDR3, the complete variable domain is DAGVTQSPTHLIKTRGQQVTLRCSPKSGHDTVSWYQQALGQGPQFIFQYYEEEERQRGNFPDRFSGHQFPNYSSELNVNALLLGDSALYLCASSFVDTYTEAFFGQGTRLTVV.